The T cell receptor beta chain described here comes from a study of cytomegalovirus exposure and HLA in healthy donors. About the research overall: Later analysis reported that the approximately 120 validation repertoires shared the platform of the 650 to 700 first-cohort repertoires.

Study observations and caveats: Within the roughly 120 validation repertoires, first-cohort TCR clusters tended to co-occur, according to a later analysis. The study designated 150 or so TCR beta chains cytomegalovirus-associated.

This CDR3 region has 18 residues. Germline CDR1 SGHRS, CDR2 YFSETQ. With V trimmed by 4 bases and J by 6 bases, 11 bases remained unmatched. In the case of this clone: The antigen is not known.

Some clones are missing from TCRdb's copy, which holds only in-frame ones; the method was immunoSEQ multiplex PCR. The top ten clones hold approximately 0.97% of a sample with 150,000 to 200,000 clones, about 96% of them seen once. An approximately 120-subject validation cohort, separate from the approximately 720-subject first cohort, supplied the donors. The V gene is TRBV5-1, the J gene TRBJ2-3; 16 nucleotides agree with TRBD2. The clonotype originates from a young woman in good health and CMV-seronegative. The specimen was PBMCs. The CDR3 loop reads CASSPGLAGGPKADTQYF. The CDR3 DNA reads TGCGCCAGCAGCCCGGGACTAGCGGGGGGGCCGAAGGCGGATACGCAGTATTTT.